The 2 T cell receptor beta chains in this list originate from one sample, sequenced in a study of blood T cell repertoires in COVID-19. The data were produced by immunoSEQ multiplex PCR, yet TCRdb's version contains in-frame clones alone and is incomplete. The repertoire consists of hundreds of thousands of clones, with more than 75% occurring once and the leading ten covering 3.5% to 4.5%. Input material: PBMCs or T cells enriched from blood (not recorded which). The receptors were sampled from a man aged 25 to 40 with acute COVID-19.

CDR3: CASSEGTDSNQPQHF. CDR3 nucleotides: TGTGCCAGCAGTGAAGGCACAGATAGCAATCAGCCCCAGCATTTT. The genes are TRBV25-1 and TRBJ1-5; D remains unclear. The CDR3 extends over 15 amino acids. Trimming pared 2 bases from V and 0 bases from J, leaving 8 bases between. Germline V lookup: CDR1 MGHDK, CDR2 SYGVNS.

V usage is TRBV28 and J usage is TRBJ1-5; no clear D gene. V was shortened by 7 bases and J by 12 bases, with 16 bases between the two germline ends. CDR1 is MDHEN and CDR2 is SYDVKM in the germline V gene. The CDR3 has 12 amino acids. CDR3 sequence: CASNDEGPLQHF. DNA for the CDR3: TGTGCCAGCAATGATGAGGGCCCCCTCCAGCATTTT.